These 27 T cell receptor beta chains originate from one sample sequenced in a study of shared clonotypes between healthy human individuals. Sequencing used immunoSEQ multiplex PCR; TCRdb keeps in-frame clones, though not all of them. This table has about 1.5 million clones, 95% to 99% appearing once. The sequenced sample consisted of naive CD4+ T cells sorted from blood. The subset is: CD45RA+ positively selected. The receptors derive from a man younger than 45 in good health.

V gene TRBV10-1 combines with J gene TRBJ2-1; the match to TRBD2 covers 9 bases. Germline V gene data show CDR1 as WNHNN and CDR2 as SYGVQD (reference sequence). The CDR3 covers 11 residues. Trimming at V came to 8 bases and at J to 15 bases, leaving 8 bases not matched to a gene. CDR3 nucleotide sequence: TGCGCCAGCCGCAACGGGACTAGCTGGTTCTTC. Translated: CASRNGTSWFF.

In its sample, this clone was seen a few times. The chain links TRBV7-9 to TRBJ1-5; no definite D call. Per the germline V gene, CDR1 is SEHNR and CDR2 is FQNEAQ (reference sequence). V was clipped by 3 bases and J by 3 bases, with 9 bases between them. The CDR3 spans 14 residues. The CDR3 loop reads CASSFGLPNQPQHF. CDR3 nucleotides: TGTGCCAGCAGCTTCGGACTGCCCAATCAGCCCCAGCATTTT.

This chain joins TRBV5-8 and TRBJ2-7; the D is unclear. V gave up 0 bases and J gave up 0 bases, with 13 bases separating them. Germline CDR1 and CDR2: SGHTS and YDEGEE. This CDR3 spans 16 amino acids. CDR3 region: CASSLEGNSFSYEQYF. In DNA, the CDR3 is TGTGCCAGCAGCTTGGAGGGAAACAGTTTCTCCTACGAGCAGTACTTC.

Concerning this clone itself: The sample holds other DNA sequences that translate to the same CDR3. The chain combines TRBV18 with TRBJ2-7; the D gene is possibly TRBD1 (5 bases). CDR1 KGHSH and CDR2 LQKENI come from the germline V gene. This CDR3 spans 13 amino acids. Trimming took 3 bases from V and 2 from J, leaving 8 bases between them. As DNA, the CDR3 is TGTGCCAGCTCACCCGACAGTCCCTACGAGCAGTACTTC. As protein: CASSPDSPYEQYF.

The rearrangement links TRBV18 to TRBJ1-1; D gene uncertain. The CDR3 length is 14 residues. Germline CDR1 KGHSH, CDR2 LQKENI. V was clipped by 5 bases and J by 9 bases, with 19 bases between them. CDR3 loop: CASSSPFLPGQAFF. The CDR3 DNA is TGTGCCAGCTCATCTCCCTTTCTTCCCGGACAAGCTTTCTTT.

J is TRBJ2-1 and V is TRBV4-2, with a weak D call TRBD1 (6 bases). This CDR3 spans 16 amino acids. Germline V gene sequence: CDR1 LGHNA, CDR2 YNFKEQ. V lost 0 bases and J lost 4, with 13 bases in between. The CDR3 nucleotides read TGTGCCAGCAGCCAAGAACCAGGGGTTGGGTACAATGAGCAGTTCTTC. It yields the protein CASSQEPGVGYNEQFF.

The chain's CDR3 is CASSSLDRVMNTEAFF. Here the CDR3 DNA reads TGTGCCAGCAGTTCTCTGGACAGGGTCATGAACACTGAAGCTTTCTTT. The V and J genes are TRBV28 and TRBJ1-1; 8 bases are shared with TRBD1. The CDR3 runs to 16 residues. The V gene end was trimmed by 4 bases and the J gene end by 0 bases; junction bases not matched to a gene: 7. CDR1 is MDHEN and CDR2 is SYDVKM in the germline V gene.

The rearrangement links TRBV10-3 to TRBJ1-2, with 9 bases that match TRBD1. J gave up 2 bases and V 7 bases, and 5 bases lay outside the gene matches. The CDR3 extends over 14 amino acids. Germline loops: CDR1 ENHRY, CDR2 SYGVKD. This chain's CDR3 is CAIKKDRGNYGYTF. CDR3 nucleotides: TGTGCCATCAAGAAGGACAGGGGAAACTATGGCTACACCTTC.

The chain joins TRBV5-1 to TRBJ1-2, with 8 bases identical to TRBD1. V gave up 3 bases and J gave up 2 bases; unmatched junction bases: 9. The CDR3 sequence is 16 residues long. CDR1 and CDR2 from the germline V gene are SGHRS and YFSETQ. CDR3 protein: CASSSQPQGVNYGYTF. DNA for the CDR3: TGCGCCAGCAGCTCCCAGCCACAGGGGGTGAACTATGGCTACACCTTC.

This clone occurred once. V usage is TRBV25-1 and J usage is TRBJ2-7; no clear D gene. V dropped 6 bases and J dropped 3 bases, with 12 bases sitting between them. The germline V gene encodes CDR1 MGHDK and CDR2 SYGVNS. The CDR3 is 13 amino acids. DNA of the CDR3: TGTGCCAGCAGAAGTGAGCTCGTCTACGAGCAGTACTTC. Translated, it gives CASRSELVYEQYF.

The chain carries TRBV25-1 and TRBJ2-1; 10 bases match TRBD2. Germline CDR1 MGHDK, CDR2 SYGVNS. V dropped 3 bases and J dropped 8; count of bases not matched to a gene: 7. This CDR3 has 15 amino acids. CDR3 coding DNA: TGTGCCAGCAGTGACCCTAGCGGGAGTGGCTATGAGCAGTTCTTC. This gives the protein CASSDPSGSGYEQFF.

The chain recombines TRBV5-5 with TRBJ2-1; 9 bases agree with TRBD1. Germline loops: CDR1 SGHKS, CDR2 YYEKEE (reference sequence). V shed 4 bases, J shed 2 bases, and the junction held 4 bases outside the gene matches. This CDR3 is 15 amino acids long. CDR3 nucleotides: TGTGCCAGCAGCGCCGGGACAGGGACCTACAATGAGCAGTTCTTC. It is translated as CASSAGTGTYNEQFF. Looking up the rest from reference TRBV5-5 and TRBJ2-1 gives the full variable domain: DAGVTQSPTHLIKTRGQQVTLRCSPISGHKSVSWYQQVLGQGPQFIFQYYEKEERGRGNFPDRFSARQFPNYSSELNVNALLLGDSALYLCASSAGTGTYNEQFFGPGTRLTVL.

This rearrangement joins TRBV4-2 to TRBJ2-7; D gene unclear. Germline V gene lookup returns CDR1 LGHNA and CDR2 YNFKEQ. The CDR3 extends over 15 amino acids. Trimming removed 4 bases from V and 0 bases from J, with 13 bases in between. The CDR3 DNA reads as TGTGCCAGCAGCCCCCATGTTCGGTCCTCCTACGAGCAGTACTTC. This translates into CASSPHVRSSYEQYF.

This chain connects TRBV6-6 to TRBJ2-2; D uncertain. CDR1 is MNHNY, CDR2 SVGAGI, per germline (reference sequence). The ends were cut back, 6 bases at V and 4 bases at J, with 9 bases in the middle. The CDR3 is 13 residues long. CDR3 in amino acids: CASSRSSTGELFF. CDR3 sequence (DNA): TGTGCCAGCAGCCGTAGCAGCACCGGGGAGCTGTTTTTT.

The V call is TRBV2, the J call TRBJ2-7; 7 bases are shared with TRBD1. Germline V lookup: CDR1 SNHLY, CDR2 FYNNEI. CDR3 length equals 16 residues. Losses at the gene ends were 8 bases for V and 0 bases for J; bases not matched to a gene: 13. The CDR3 loop is CASALKSTGSSYEQYF. The CDR3 bases are TGTGCCAGCGCACTAAAGTCGACAGGGAGCTCCTACGAGCAGTACTTC.

The chain is built from TRBV7-2 and TRBJ2-7, with D maybe TRBD2 (5 bases). The germline V gene has CDR1 SGHTA and CDR2 FQGNSA. The CDR3 is 14 amino acids. Trimming removed 5 bases from V and 1 base from J, with 12 bases in between. The CDR3 spells CASSRGSLSYEQYF. The DNA for the CDR3 is TGTGCCAGCAGCCGCGGGTCCCTATCCTACGAGCAGTACTTC.

The chain combines TRBV9 with TRBJ1-5, with unresolved D. This CDR3 contains 13 residues. With 0 bases removed from V and 5 bases from J, the gap between germline ends came to 6 bases. Germline lookup yields CDR1 SGDLS and CDR2 YYNGEE. CDR3 sequence reads: CASSVGGHQPQHF. The CDR3 region has the DNA TGTGCCAGCAGCGTAGGAGGTCATCAGCCCCAGCATTTT.

In regard to this clone: This same CDR3 is encoded by further DNA sequences in the sample. The rearrangement links TRBV7-2 to TRBJ2-4, with D unresolved. Trimming pared 1 base from V and 0 bases from J, leaving 4 bases between. There are 14 residues in the CDR3. The V gene's germline CDR1 is SGHTA and CDR2 FQGNSA. In DNA form, the CDR3 reads TGTGCCAGCAGCTTAGTCGTAGCCAAAAACATTCAGTACTTC. It yields the protein CASSLVVAKNIQYF.

The chain uses TRBV11-3 and TRBJ2-1; 9 bases line up with TRBD2. CDR3 length: 16 residues. Germline CDR1 is SGHNT and CDR2 is YENEEA. With 1 base clipped from V and 5 bases from J, the junction kept 6 bases outside the gene matches. The CDR3 loop is CASSLVLAGIDNEQFF. The CDR3, as DNA: TGTGCCAGCAGCTTAGTGCTAGCGGGAATAGACAATGAGCAGTTCTTC.

The chain joins TRBV4-1 to TRBJ2-2; tentatively, D is TRBD1 or TRBD2 (5 bases each). CDR3 length equals 17 residues. CDR1 and CDR2 (germline): MGHRA, YSYEKL. Trimming removed 4 bases from V and 4 bases from J, with 19 bases in between. The DNA for the CDR3 is TGCGCCAGCAGCCCGCCCTTCAGCGGTAGGGGCACCGGGGAGCTGTTTTTT. It translates to CASSPPFSGRGTGELFF.

This clone was detected once. The chain links TRBV18 to TRBJ2-2; TRBD2 aligns across 7 bases. CDR1 is KGHSH and CDR2 is LQKENI in the germline V gene. Trimming removed 0 bases from V and 0 bases from J; junction bases left unmatched: 19. The CDR3 extends over 22 amino acids. Here the CDR3 DNA reads TGTGCCAGCTCACCACCTGTCAGTGGGAGGGCCCCCCAAGCATCGAACACCGGGGAGCTGTTTTTT. This translates into CASSPPVSGRAPQASNTGELFF.

This clone came up once. V is TRBV11-2 and J is TRBJ2-7; 7 bases match TRBD2. This CDR3 contains 15 residues. The J segment lost 3 bases and the V segment lost 5 bases, leaving 10 bases of the junction unmatched. Germline V lookup: CDR1 SGHAT, CDR2 FQNNGV. The CDR3 loop is CASSPQSGDYYEQYF. CDR3 nucleotides: TGTGCCAGCAGCCCCCAGTCGGGGGACTACTACGAGCAGTACTTC. The whole variable domain, remainder taken from reference TRBV11-2 and TRBJ2-7, is EAGVAQSPRYKIIEKRQSVAFWCNPISGHATLYWYQQILGQGPKLLIQFQNNGVVDDSQLPKDRFSAERLKGVDSTLKIQPAKLEDSAVYLCASSPQSGDYYEQYFGPGTRLTVT.

The chain links TRBV5-4 to TRBJ1-5; D is undetermined. This CDR3 has 14 amino acids. The ends were cut back, 0 bases at V and 5 bases at J, with 9 bases in the middle. Germline V gene data show CDR1 as SGHNT and CDR2 as YYREEE (reference sequence). The CDR3, as DNA: TGTGCCAGCAGCTTGGGGGTTGTAGATCAGCCCCAGCATTTT. Its protein is CASSLGVVDQPQHF.

With regard to this clone: The same CDR3 arises from other DNA sequences in this sample as well. The genes are TRBV28 and TRBJ2-2; maybe TRBD2 (5 bases). Between the trimmed V and J ends, which lost 5 bases and 1 base, there was a span of 8 bases. Per germline, CDR1 MDHEN and CDR2 SYDVKM. This CDR3 spans 14 amino acids. The CDR3 coding sequence is TGTGCCAGCAGTCTAGGAGGGAACACCGGGGAGCTGTTTTTT. Translation gives CASSLGGNTGELFF. Filled out from reference TRBV28 and TRBJ2-2, the complete variable domain reads DVKVTQSSRYLVKRTGEKVFLECVQDMDHENMFWYRQDPGLGLRLIYFSYDVKMKEKGDIPEGYSVSREKKERFSLILESASTNQTSMYLCASSLGGNTGELFFGEGSRLTVL.

The chain recombines TRBV6-1 with TRBJ2-6; 9 bases are shared with TRBD1. Per germline, CDR1 MNHNS and CDR2 SASEGT. This CDR3 spans 19 amino acids. The trim removed 1 base at V and 1 base at J, leaving 8 bases unmatched. This CDR3 reads CASSEEGTGFLSGANVLTF. CDR3 bases: TGTGCCAGCAGTGAAGAGGGGACAGGGTTCTTATCTGGGGCCAACGTCCTGACTTTC.

This sequence joins TRBV7-2 and TRBJ2-2, with D possibly matching TRBD1 (6 bases). Germline V lookup: CDR1 SGHTA, CDR2 FQGNSA. V lost 3 bases to trimming and J lost 5 bases, with 16 bases between them. The CDR3 covers 16 residues. CDR3 coding DNA: TGTGCCAGCAGCTTGGACGGGACACAGGGAACCGGGGAGCTGTTTTTT. Translated: CASSLDGTQGTGELFF.

The gene calls are TRBV7-9 and TRBJ1-4; D is unclear. Germline CDR1 SEHNR, CDR2 FQNEAQ (reference sequence). V shed 5 bases and J shed 5 bases, with 21 bases lying between them. CDR3 length: 17 residues. The CDR3 sequence: CASSPYRAQGLNEKLFF. The CDR3 DNA reads TGTGCCAGCAGCCCATACCGGGCCCAAGGTCTAAATGAAAAACTGTTTTTT. Drawing the rest from reference TRBV7-9 and TRBJ1-4, the complete variable domain is DTGVSQNPRHKITKRGQNVTFRCDPISEHNRLYWYRQTLGQGPEFLTYFQNEAQLEKSRLLSDRFSAERPKGSFSTLEIQRTEQGDSAMYLCASSPYRAQGLNEKLFFGSGTQLSVL.